Here is one T cell receptor (beta chain) with its context. This entry is derived from a study of early T cells in non-severe SARS-CoV-2 infection. Germline assignment: CDR1 KGHDR and CDR2 SFDVKD. V gave up 5 bases and J gave up 8 bases, with 11 bases separating them. The CDR3 runs 13 residues. TCRdb independently ran MiXCR on the 5' RACE reads; one entry per CDR3 protein. The sample holds about 61,000 distinct CDR3 sequences, 9.5% to 15% seen once. This material consisted of whole blood, taken at baseline. V usage is TRBV24-1 and J usage is TRBJ1-4; D unclear. This TCR was recovered from an adult who was a healthcare worker with PCR-confirmed SARS-CoV-2 infection or an uninfected control (not recorded which). The donor label of this sample is uncertain. The DNA of the CDR3 is TGTGCCACCAGTGCCACGTTCGGGGAAAAACTGTTTTTT. As protein: CATSATFGEKLFF.